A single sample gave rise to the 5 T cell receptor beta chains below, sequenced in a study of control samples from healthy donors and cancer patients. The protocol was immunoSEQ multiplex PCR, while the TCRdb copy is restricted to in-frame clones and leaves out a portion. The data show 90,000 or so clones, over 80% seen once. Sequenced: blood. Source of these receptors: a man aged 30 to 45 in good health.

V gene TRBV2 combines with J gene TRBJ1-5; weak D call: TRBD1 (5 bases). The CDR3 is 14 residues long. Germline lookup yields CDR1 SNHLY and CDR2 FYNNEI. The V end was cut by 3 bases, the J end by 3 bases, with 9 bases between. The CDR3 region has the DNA TGTGCCAGCAGTGATGGGGGTGCCAATCAGCCCCAGCATTTT. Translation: CASSDGGANQPQHF.

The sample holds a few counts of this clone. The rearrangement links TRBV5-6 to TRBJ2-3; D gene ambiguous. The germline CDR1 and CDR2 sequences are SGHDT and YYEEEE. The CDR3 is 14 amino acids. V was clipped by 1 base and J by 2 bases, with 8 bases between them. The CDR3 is CASSLLQNTDTQYF. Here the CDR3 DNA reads TGTGCCAGCAGCTTGCTCCAGAACACAGATACGCAGTATTTT.

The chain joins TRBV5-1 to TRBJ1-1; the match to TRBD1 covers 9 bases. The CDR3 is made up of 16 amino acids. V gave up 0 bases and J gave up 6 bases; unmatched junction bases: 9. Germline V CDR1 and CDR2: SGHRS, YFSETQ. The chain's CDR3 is CASSLGTGGGFSEAFF. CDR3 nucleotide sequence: TGCGCCAGCAGCTTGGGTACAGGGGGCGGCTTTTCTGAAGCTTTCTTT.

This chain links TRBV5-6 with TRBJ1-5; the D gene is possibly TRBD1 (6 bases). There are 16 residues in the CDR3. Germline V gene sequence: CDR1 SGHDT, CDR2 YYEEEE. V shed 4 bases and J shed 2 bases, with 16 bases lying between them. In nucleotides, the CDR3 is TGTGCCAGCAGCCGTGGGACAAACACGGGCAATCAGCCCCAGCATTTT. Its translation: CASSRGTNTGNQPQHF.

The CDR3 here is CASSFRALTGSNQPQHF. CDR3 sequence (DNA): TGTGCCAGCAGTTTTAGGGCGTTAACTGGGAGCAATCAGCCCCAGCATTTT. This chain links TRBV27 with TRBJ1-5; D gene ambiguous. Germline CDR1 is MNHEY and CDR2 is SMNVEV (reference sequence). V lost 3 bases and J 1 base, leaving 16 bases between the germline ends. The CDR3 contains 17 residues.